The 9 T cell receptor beta chains reported below all come from one sample, sequenced in a study of T-cell reconstitution after alpha-beta-depleted transplantation in children. It was with unique molecular identifiers that the TCRbeta library was prepared. TCRdb reanalysed the PCR reads using MiXCR and keeps one entry per CDR3 protein. The data show roughly 310,000 distinct CDR3 sequences, 23% seen once. Sequences were derived from PBMCs, mostly from graft donor cells, sampled 180 days after TCRalphabeta/CD19-depleted stem cell transplant. The origin of the receptors is a male patient younger than 18 who had a stem cell transplant for acute lymphoblastic leukemia, so the T cells may come from the graft donor.

The chain has TRBV12-3 or TRBV12-4 and TRBJ1-1, with D possibly being TRBD1 (6 bases). This CDR3 spans 13 amino acids. Trimming took off 8 bases at V and 3 bases at J, with 13 bases between the two ends. As DNA, the CDR3 is TGTGCCAGCGGAAACAGGGTTTACACTGAAGCTTTCTTT. Protein product: CASGNRVYTEAFF.

In its sample, this clonotype was seen a few times. The V and J genes are TRBV4-1 and TRBJ2-5; 11 bases fit TRBD2. The CDR3 loop spans 16 amino acids. V lost 5 bases and J lost 1; bases outside the gene matches: 6. Per the germline V gene, CDR1 is MGHRA and CDR2 is YSYEKL. This CDR3 reads CASSTRLAGLQETQYF. CDR3 bases: TGCGCCAGCAGCACTCGACTAGCGGGGCTCCAAGAGACCCAGTACTTC.

The CDR3 region is CASSQPGTGTEAFF. The CDR3 DNA is TGTGCCAGCAGCCAACCTGGGACAGGCACTGAAGCTTTCTTT. The genes are TRBV3-1 and TRBJ1-1; 8 bases fit TRBD1. The CDR3 length is 14 residues. CDR1 and CDR2 from the germline V gene are LGHDT and YNNKEL (reference sequence). Losses at the gene ends were 2 bases for V and 4 bases for J; bases not matched to a gene: 3.

In nucleotides, the CDR3 is TGCGCCAGCAGCCAGTTGGGAGTTAATTACAATGAGCAGTTCTTC. It translates to CASSQLGVNYNEQFF. The chain carries TRBV4-1 and TRBJ2-1, with TRBD2 as a possible D gene (5 bases). The CDR3 has 15 amino acids. The germline V and J ends were trimmed by 3 bases and 4 bases, with 13 bases remaining between them. The germline V gene encodes CDR1 MGHRA and CDR2 YSYEKL.

The chain uses TRBV20-1 and TRBJ2-3, with D perhaps matching TRBD1 (6 bases). The CDR3 consists of 15 residues. Germline CDR1 reads DFQATT; CDR2 reads SNEGSKA (reference sequence). Between the trimmed V and J ends, which lost 2 bases and 6 bases, there was a span of 18 bases. CDR3 DNA sequence: TGCAGTGCTAGAATCAGGGGAAAAGTCAGGGATACGCAGTATTTT. Its translation is CSARIRGKVRDTQYF.

The table lists this clonotype with a few counts. Here the CDR3 DNA reads TGTGCCAGCAGTTTAGGGACAGGGATAGGAGCGATCCACTTT. Its translation: CASSLGTGIGAIHF. This rearrangement joins TRBV12-3 or TRBV12-4 to TRBJ1-6, with 8 nucleotides matching TRBD1. The V gene end was trimmed by 1 base and the J gene end by 17 bases; junction bases not matched to a gene: 10. The CDR3 is 14 residues long.

The chain is built from TRBV4-1 and TRBJ2-5, with a possible D match to TRBD2 (5 bases). The V and J ends lost 4 bases and 3 bases respectively, with 18 bases between them. Germline V lookup: CDR1 MGHRA, CDR2 YSYEKL. This CDR3 has 16 residues. CDR3 sequence reads: CASSPRPRTREETQYF. The CDR3 nucleotides read TGCGCCAGCAGCCCCAGGCCCCGAACTAGAGAAGAGACCCAGTACTTC.

The table lists this clonotype with many counts. The chain couples TRBV7-9 to TRBJ1-4, with 9 bases aligning to TRBD1. Per germline, CDR1 SEHNR and CDR2 FQNEAQ (reference sequence). The V and J ends lost 5 bases and 6 bases, in that order; junction bases with no gene match: 7. The CDR3 is 15 amino acids. This chain's CDR3 is CASSPRTGEHEKLFF. CDR3 DNA sequence: TGTGCCAGCAGCCCCCGGACAGGGGAACATGAAAAACTGTTTTTT.

This clonotype appeared a few times. The chain uses TRBV2 and TRBJ2-7; 10 bases line up with TRBD2. With 6 bases clipped from V and 4 bases from J, the junction kept 9 bases outside the gene matches. Germline CDR1 SNHLY, CDR2 FYNNEI. This CDR3 region has 15 residues. CDR3 loop: CASRNPGLAPYEQYF. As DNA, the CDR3 is TGTGCCAGCAGGAATCCGGGACTAGCGCCGTACGAGCAGTACTTC.